This T cell receptor (beta chain) came from a study of T cell responses to AZD1222 COVID-19 vaccine. The V and J ends lost 4 bases and 4 bases respectively, with 15 bases between them. CDR1 is SGHNT, CDR2 YYREEE, per germline (reference sequence). This CDR3 has 14 residues. Generated by immunoSEQ multiplex PCR, the TCRdb table keeps only in-frame clones and is missing some. The sample holds 110,000 or so clones, about 87% seen once. The rearrangement joins TRBV5-4 to TRBJ2-7, with D possibly TRBD2 on 7 matching bases. The sample was peripheral blood, taken 28 days after the second AZD1222 dose. This TCR was sampled from an adult who received the AZD1222 COVID-19 vaccine. CDR3 in DNA: TGTGCCAGCAGCCCCCCGGGAGGACAGTACGAGCAGTACTTC. Its protein is CASSPPGGQYEQYF.